Presented here are 5 T cell receptor beta chains from one specimen sequenced in a study of blood T cell repertoires in COVID-19. Repertoires were generated with immunoSEQ multiplex PCR, while TCRdb's copy carries only in-frame clones and drops some. The sample lists 430,000 or so clones, roughly 90% occurring once. The sequenced material came from peripheral blood. Source of these receptors: a man aged 18 to 29 with COVID-19, enrolled during active disease.

This CDR3 reads CASTWRALNNEQFF. DNA of the CDR3: TGTGCCAGCACCTGGAGGGCCTTGAATAATGAGCAGTTCTTC. This chain links TRBV6-1 with TRBJ2-1; a possible D gene is TRBD2 (6 bases). V dropped 7 bases and J dropped 7 bases, with 17 bases sitting between them. Germline V gene sequence: CDR1 MNHNS, CDR2 SASEGT. The CDR3 spans 14 residues.

This clone has just one count. V usage is TRBV2 and J usage is TRBJ1-5; D call uncertain. Germline-derived CDR1 and CDR2 are SNHLY and FYNNEI. V shed 6 bases and J shed 9 bases, with 15 bases lying between them. This CDR3 has 13 residues. CDR3 DNA sequence: TGTGCCAGCAGGTCCGGGGAATATCGGCCCCAGCATTTT. This gives the protein CASRSGEYRPQHF.

The chain has TRBV2 and TRBJ2-3; perhaps TRBD1 as D (6 bases). V lost 1 base and J lost 1, with 9 bases in between. The V gene's germline CDR1 is SNHLY and CDR2 FYNNEI. The CDR3 sequence is 15 residues long. CDR3: CASSEEQGGTDTQYF. Here the CDR3 DNA reads TGTGCCAGCAGTGAAGAACAGGGAGGCACAGATACGCAGTATTTT.

The chain joins TRBV2 to TRBJ1-2, with D possibly matching TRBD1 (5 bases). The V and J ends lost 4 bases and 7 bases respectively, with 10 bases between them. The germline gives CDR1 SNHLY, CDR2 FYNNEI. This CDR3 has 12 residues. The CDR3 DNA is TGTGCCAGCAGTGCAGGGATCTCTGGCTACACCTTC. It codes for CASSAGISGYTF.

This sequence joins TRBV5-6 and TRBJ1-2; TRBD1 might be the D (5 bases). Germline values: CDR1 SGHDT, CDR2 YYEEEE. This CDR3 spans 12 amino acids. V lost 4 bases, J lost 10 bases, and 14 bases lay in between. CDR3: CASSIRQTYYTF. CDR3 in DNA: TGTGCCAGCAGCATAAGACAGACCTACTACACCTTC.